Following are 23 T cell receptor beta chains from one sample sequenced in a study of blood T cells in healthy people across ages. For the second PCR, which ran for about 7 to 11 cycles, a sample-barcoded 5' primer and a J-beta primer mix were used. From the 5' RACE reads, TCRdb called clonotypes with MiXCR, one entry per CDR3 protein. The data show hundreds of thousands of distinct CDR3 sequences, roughly 49% seen once. Sequencing was performed on blood. The receptors come from an older woman in good health.

This chain connects TRBV12-3 or TRBV12-4 to TRBJ2-4, with D possibly matching TRBD1 (5 bases). The J call is in doubt because the DNA end fits TRBJ2-5 better. The CDR3 has 15 residues. The CDR3 sequence: CASSSRPGLRETQYF. The CDR3 region has the DNA TGTGCCAGCAGTTCTCGTCCAGGGTTGCGGGAGACCCAGTACTTC.

The J gene is TRBJ2-6, the V gene TRBV10-3; a possible D gene is TRBD2 (5 bases). Germline CDR1 ENHRY, CDR2 SYGVKD. This CDR3 is 14 amino acids long. V lost 10 bases and J lost 0, with 10 bases in between. The CDR3 nucleotides are TGTGCCACCTCGAGGGACTCTGGGGCCAACGTCCTGACTTTC. It translates to CATSRDSGANVLTF.

The rearrangement uses TRBV7-2 and TRBJ2-7, with 14 nucleotides matching TRBD2. The closer fit of TRBJ2-5 to the DNA end suggests the J call may be wrong. Germline CDR1 SGHTA, CDR2 FQGNSA. CDR3 length equals 16 residues. Here the CDR3 DNA reads TGTGCCAGCAGCTCCGTGGGACTAGCGGGAGCAGAGACCCAGTACTTC. Its protein is CASSSVGLAGAETQYF.

Remarks on this clonotype: A junction end diverges from the germline sequence, so it may reflect a read error. This rearrangement joins TRBV12-3 or TRBV12-4 to TRBJ2-3; 14 bases align to TRBD2. This CDR3 comprises 17 residues. CDR3 sequence (DNA): TGCGCCAGCAGTTATCGACTAGCGGGAGGGCCCTCAGATACGCAGTATTTT. Protein product: CASSYRLAGGPSDTQYF.

This clonotype came up once. The V call is TRBV20-1, the J call TRBJ2-1; D gene unclear. The V gene's germline CDR1 is DFQATT and CDR2 SNEGSKA (reference sequence). The CDR3 spans 9 residues. Deletions cut 6 bases from V and 15 bases from J, with 12 bases between. The CDR3 protein is CSAGSVGFF. In DNA form, the CDR3 reads TGCAGTGCCGGGTCAGTAGGGTTCTTC.

This clonotype was recorded many times. The chain employs TRBV20-1 and TRBJ2-7; tentative D call: TRBD1 (6 bases). The V end lost 1 base, the J end lost 0 bases, and 10 bases lay between the germline ends. The CDR3 contains 14 residues. CDR1 is DFQATT, CDR2 SNEGSKA, per germline (reference sequence). CDR3 residues: CSARVRGSSYEQYF. The CDR3 region has the DNA TGCAGTGCTAGAGTGAGGGGGAGCTCCTACGAGCAGTACTTC.

V gene TRBV2 combines with J gene TRBJ2-5; D is perhaps TRBD1 or TRBD2 (5 bases each). The germline V and J ends were trimmed by 7 bases and 8 bases, with 11 bases remaining between them. This CDR3 contains 11 residues. CDR1 is SNHLY and CDR2 is FYNNEI in the germline V gene. CDR3 residues: CASNIGGTQYF. The CDR3, as DNA: TGTGCCAGCAATATTGGGGGAACCCAGTACTTC.

The chain carries TRBV28 and TRBJ1-2; D gene ambiguous. V lost 4 bases and J lost 5, with 11 bases in between. CDR3 length: 13 amino acids. CDR1 and CDR2 (germline): MDHEN, SYDVKM. For the CDR3, the DNA is TGTGCCAGCAGTTCCACCCACCGGTATGGCTACACCTTC. Translation: CASSSTHRYGYTF.

CDR3 in amino acids: CSARDGGRSSYNEQFF. The CDR3 DNA is TGCAGTGCTAGAGATGGGGGCAGGAGCTCCTACAATGAGCAGTTCTTC. The J gene is TRBJ2-1, the V gene TRBV20-1, with D possibly matching TRBD1 (6 bases). The CDR3 is made up of 16 amino acids. V dropped 0 bases and J dropped 0 bases, with 12 bases sitting between them. Germline CDR1 DFQATT, CDR2 SNEGSKA (reference sequence).

In this sample, this clonotype turned up a few times. This sequence joins TRBV5-5 and TRBJ1-2; D is perhaps TRBD1 (5 bases). This CDR3 region has 14 residues. V was cut by 0 bases and J by 4 bases, with 10 bases left in between. Germline values: CDR1 SGHKS, CDR2 YYEKEE (reference sequence). CDR3 sequence: CASSLGQGPYGYTF. Written as DNA, the CDR3 is TGTGCCAGCAGCTTGGGGCAGGGCCCCTATGGCTACACCTTC.

The rearrangement links TRBV7-2 to TRBJ2-1, with unresolved D. The length of the CDR3 is 15 residues. Germline lookup yields CDR1 SGHTA and CDR2 FQGNSA. Trimming took off 2 bases at V and 9 bases at J, with 17 bases between the two ends. The DNA of the CDR3 is TGTGCCAGCAGCTTATGGGCGACCCAGATCGGTGAGCAGTTCTTC. It codes for CASSLWATQIGEQFF. The whole variable domain, filled in from reference TRBV7-2 and TRBJ2-1, reads GAGVSQSPSNKVTEKGKDVELRCDPISGHTALYWYRQSLGQGLEFLIYFQGNSAPDKSGLPSDRFSAERTGGSVSTLTIQRTQQEDSAVYLCASSLWATQIGEQFFGPGTRLTVL.

This clonotype was seen only a few times. V is TRBV4-3 and J is TRBJ1-1; perhaps TRBD1 as D (6 bases). This CDR3 comprises 13 residues. Germline CDR1 is LGHNA and CDR2 is YSLEER. The V end lost 5 bases, the J end lost 7 bases, and 14 bases lay between the germline ends. CDR3 loop: CASSYQGSSEAFF. CDR3 sequence (DNA): TGCGCCAGCAGCTATCAGGGGAGTAGTGAAGCTTTCTTT.

This clonotype was observed a few times. The genes are TRBV27 and TRBJ2-1; 9 bases fit TRBD2. The V gene's germline CDR1 is MNHEY and CDR2 SMNVEV (reference sequence). The CDR3 has 15 residues. V lost 7 bases to trimming and J lost 0 bases; unmatched junction nucleotides: 4. CDR3 sequence: CASIDSGSSYNEQFF. The CDR3 region has the DNA TGTGCCAGCATCGATAGCGGGAGCTCCTACAATGAGCAGTTCTTC.

V and J are TRBV29-1 and TRBJ2-2; the D gene is possibly TRBD2 (5 bases). V shed 3 bases and J shed 0 bases, with 8 bases lying between them. CDR1 is SQVTM, CDR2 ANQGSEA, per germline. This CDR3 spans 14 amino acids. CDR3 in DNA: TGCAGCGTTGAGGGAGCGTCGAACACCGGGGAGCTGTTTTTT. Its protein is CSVEGASNTGELFF.

V and J are TRBV20-1 and TRBJ2-1, with D tentatively TRBD2 (5 bases). CDR3 length: 14 residues. Germline V lookup: CDR1 DFQATT, CDR2 SNEGSKA (reference sequence). The V end was cut by 6 bases, the J end by 2 bases, with 14 bases between. For the CDR3, the DNA is TGCAGTGCCACGCGGGCCGCCACCTACAATGAGCAGTTCTTC. As protein: CSATRAATYNEQFF.

The rearrangement uses TRBV10-3 and TRBJ2-7, with TRBD2 matching over 7 bases. The CDR3 runs to 14 residues. Germline V gene sequence: CDR1 ENHRY, CDR2 SYGVKD. Trimming removed 5 bases from V and 0 bases from J; junction bases left unmatched: 4. The CDR3 is CAISHGGISYEQYF. CDR3 DNA sequence: TGTGCCATCAGTCACGGGGGGATCTCCTACGAGCAGTACTTC.

This clonotype was picked up one time. The chain is built from TRBV7-2 and TRBJ1-1; D gene unclear. Germline-derived CDR1 and CDR2 are SGHTA and FQGNSA. This CDR3 comprises 15 residues. V lost 5 bases and J 3 bases, leaving 16 bases between the germline ends. CDR3 sequence reads: CASSPRTDWDTEAFF. CDR3 DNA sequence: TGTGCCAGCAGCCCTAGGACGGATTGGGACACTGAAGCTTTCTTT. Filled out from reference TRBV7-2 and TRBJ1-1, the complete variable domain reads GAGVSQSPSNKVTEKGKDVELRCDPISGHTALYWYRQSLGQGLEFLIYFQGNSAPDKSGLPSDRFSAERTGGSVSTLTIQRTQQEDSAVYLCASSPRTDWDTEAFFGQGTRLTVV.

In this sample, this clonotype turned up a few times. The V and J genes are TRBV20-1 and TRBJ2-1; TRBD2 matches 11 bases. The CDR3 has 15 residues. V lost 2 bases to trimming and J lost 4 bases; unmatched junction nucleotides: 4. Germline CDR1 DFQATT, CDR2 SNEGSKA (reference sequence). CDR3 protein: CSARTGTSGYNEQFF. In DNA, the CDR3 is TGCAGTGCTAGAACCGGGACTAGCGGATACAATGAGCAGTTCTTC.

The chain combines TRBV5-1 with TRBJ2-1, with 10 positions matching TRBD2. Trimming took 3 bases from V and 9 from J; bases not matched to a gene: 15. The length of the CDR3 is 17 residues. The germline CDR1 and CDR2 sequences are SGHRS and YFSETQ. CDR3 sequence: CASSYVPIPSGSGEQFF. The CDR3 bases are TGCGCCAGCAGCTACGTCCCTATCCCTAGCGGGAGTGGTGAGCAGTTCTTC.

The chain carries TRBV21-1 and TRBJ1-4; the DNA was not used to check the table's D call, TRBD1. TRBV21-1 is described as a pseudogene. CDR3 size: 17 residues. The DNA for the CDR3 is TGTGCCAGCAGCGCCCGAAGGGGCTCAACATTTAATGAAAAACTGTTTTTT. This translates into CASSARRGSTFNEKLFF.

In its sample, this clonotype was seen a few times. This chain links TRBV2 with TRBJ1-2, with 10 nucleotides matching TRBD1. This CDR3 contains 15 residues. V lost 4 bases, J lost 7 bases, and 9 bases stayed unmatched. CDR1 is SNHLY and CDR2 is FYNNEI in the germline V gene. DNA of the CDR3: TGTGCCAGCAGTGGTCGGCTCGGGACAGGGGTTGGCTACACCTTC. Amino acids: CASSGRLGTGVGYTF.

This clonotype was counted only a few times. J is TRBJ2-1 and V is TRBV12-3 or TRBV12-4, with 8 bases that match TRBD2. V lost 6 bases and J lost 6; bases outside the gene matches: 7. The length of the CDR3 is 14 residues. The CDR3 protein is CASRRAGVVNEQFF. DNA of the CDR3: TGTGCCAGCAGAAGAGCGGGAGTGGTCAATGAGCAGTTCTTC.

This clonotype was observed a few times. J is TRBJ2-7 and V is TRBV7-9, with unresolved D. This CDR3 has 16 residues. Germline assignment: CDR1 SEHNR and CDR2 FQNEAQ (reference sequence). V lost 5 bases and J lost 5, with 22 bases in between. This CDR3 reads CASSAGRPLRVHEQYF. The CDR3 DNA reads TGTGCCAGCAGCGCCGGACGGCCCCTAAGGGTCCACGAGCAGTACTTC.